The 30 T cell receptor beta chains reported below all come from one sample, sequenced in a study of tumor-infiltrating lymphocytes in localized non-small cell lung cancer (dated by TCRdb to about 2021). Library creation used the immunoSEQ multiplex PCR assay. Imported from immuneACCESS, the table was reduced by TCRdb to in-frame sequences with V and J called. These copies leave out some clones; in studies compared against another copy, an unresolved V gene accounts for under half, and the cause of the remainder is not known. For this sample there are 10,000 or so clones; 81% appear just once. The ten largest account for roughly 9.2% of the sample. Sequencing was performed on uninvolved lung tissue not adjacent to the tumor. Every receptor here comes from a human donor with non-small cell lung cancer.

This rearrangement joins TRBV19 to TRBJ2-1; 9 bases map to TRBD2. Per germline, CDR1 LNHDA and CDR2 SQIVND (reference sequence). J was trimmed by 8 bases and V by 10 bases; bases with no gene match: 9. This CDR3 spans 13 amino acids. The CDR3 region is CATSEREEDEQFF. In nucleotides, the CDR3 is TGTGCCACCTCCGAGCGGGAGGAAGATGAGCAGTTCTTC.

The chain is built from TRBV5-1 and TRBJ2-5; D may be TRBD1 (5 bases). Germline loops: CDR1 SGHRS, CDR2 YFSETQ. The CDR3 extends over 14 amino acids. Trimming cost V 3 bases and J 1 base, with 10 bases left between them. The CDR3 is CASSSQGLQETQYF. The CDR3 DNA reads TGCGCCAGCAGCTCGCAGGGTCTCCAAGAGACCCAGTACTTC.

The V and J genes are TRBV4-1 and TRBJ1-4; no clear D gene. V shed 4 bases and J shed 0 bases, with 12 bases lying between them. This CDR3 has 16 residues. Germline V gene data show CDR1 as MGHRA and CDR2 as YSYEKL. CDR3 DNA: TGCGCCAGCAGCCCCGGAATGGGAGCAACTAATGAAAAACTGTTTTTT. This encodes CASSPGMGATNEKLFF.

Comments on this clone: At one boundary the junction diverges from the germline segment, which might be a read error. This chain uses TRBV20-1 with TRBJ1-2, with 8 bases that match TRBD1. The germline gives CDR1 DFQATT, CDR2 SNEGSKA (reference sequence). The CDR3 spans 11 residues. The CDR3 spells CVHRGDYGYTF. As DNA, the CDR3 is TGTGTCCACAGGGGGGACTATGGCTACACCTTC.

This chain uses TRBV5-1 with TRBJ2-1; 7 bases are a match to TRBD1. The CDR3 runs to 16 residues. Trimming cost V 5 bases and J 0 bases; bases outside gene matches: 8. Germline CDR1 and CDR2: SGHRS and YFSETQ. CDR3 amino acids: CASSTSTGSSYNEQFF. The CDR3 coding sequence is TGCGCCAGCAGTACCTCGACAGGGAGCTCCTACAATGAGCAGTTCTTC.

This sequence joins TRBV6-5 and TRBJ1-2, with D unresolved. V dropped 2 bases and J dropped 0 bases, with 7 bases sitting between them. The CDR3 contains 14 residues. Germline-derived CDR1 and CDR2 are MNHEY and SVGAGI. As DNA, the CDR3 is TGTGCCAGCAGTTACAGGCAGCCTAACTATGGCTACACCTTC. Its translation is CASSYRQPNYGYTF.

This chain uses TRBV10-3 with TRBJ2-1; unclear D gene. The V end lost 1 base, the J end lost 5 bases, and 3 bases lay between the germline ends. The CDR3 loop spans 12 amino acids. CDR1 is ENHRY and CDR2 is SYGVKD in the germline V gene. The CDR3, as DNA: TGTGCCATCAGTGAGTTGAACAATGAGCAGTTCTTC. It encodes CAISELNNEQFF.

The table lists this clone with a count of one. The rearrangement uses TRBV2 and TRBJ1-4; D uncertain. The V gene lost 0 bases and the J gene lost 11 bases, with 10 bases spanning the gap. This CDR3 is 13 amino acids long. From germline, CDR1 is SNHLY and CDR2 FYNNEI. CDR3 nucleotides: TGTGCCAGCAGTGAAGCTCACATTCTGAAACTGTTTTTT. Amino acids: CASSEAHILKLFF.

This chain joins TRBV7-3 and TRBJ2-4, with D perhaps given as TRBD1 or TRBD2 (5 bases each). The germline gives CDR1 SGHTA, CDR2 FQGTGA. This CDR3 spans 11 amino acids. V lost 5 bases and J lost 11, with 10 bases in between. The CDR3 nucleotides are TGTGCCAGCAGCCCCTGGGGGTTTCAGTACTTC. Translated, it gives CASSPWGFQYF.

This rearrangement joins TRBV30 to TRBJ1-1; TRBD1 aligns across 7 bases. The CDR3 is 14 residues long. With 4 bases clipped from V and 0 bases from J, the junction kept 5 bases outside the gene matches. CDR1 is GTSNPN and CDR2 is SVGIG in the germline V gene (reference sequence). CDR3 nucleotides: TGTGCCTGGACCCTAGGGACAGTGAACACTGAAGCTTTCTTT. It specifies CAWTLGTVNTEAFF.

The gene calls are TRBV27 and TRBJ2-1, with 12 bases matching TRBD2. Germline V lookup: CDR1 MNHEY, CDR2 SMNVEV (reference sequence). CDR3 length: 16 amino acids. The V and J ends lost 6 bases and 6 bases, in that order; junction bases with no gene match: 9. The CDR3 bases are TGTGCCAGCAGGCGTGAATCTAGCGGGAGGGTCAATGAGCAGTTCTTC. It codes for CASRRESSGRVNEQFF.

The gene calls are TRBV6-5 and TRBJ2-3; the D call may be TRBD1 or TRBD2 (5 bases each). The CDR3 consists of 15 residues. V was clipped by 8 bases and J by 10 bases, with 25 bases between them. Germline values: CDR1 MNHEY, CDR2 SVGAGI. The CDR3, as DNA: TGTGCCAGCTCCCGAAAGGGACCCCCGATTGAGGCGCAGTATTTT. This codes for CASSRKGPPIEAQYF.

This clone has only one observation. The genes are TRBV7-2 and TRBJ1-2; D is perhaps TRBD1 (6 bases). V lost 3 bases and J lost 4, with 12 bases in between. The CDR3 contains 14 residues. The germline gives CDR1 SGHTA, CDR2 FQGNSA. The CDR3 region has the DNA TGTGCCAGCAGCTTCAAGGGGGACCTCTATGGCTACACCTTC. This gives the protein CASSFKGDLYGYTF.

CDR3 protein: CASTRASNQPQHF. CDR3 coding DNA: TGTGCCAGCACCCGGGCTAGCAATCAGCCCCAGCATTTT. The gene calls are TRBV7-2 and TRBJ1-5; the D is unclear. Trimming left V 7 bases short and J 0 bases short, with 7 bases between. This CDR3 comprises 13 residues. Germline assignment: CDR1 SGHTA and CDR2 FQGNSA.

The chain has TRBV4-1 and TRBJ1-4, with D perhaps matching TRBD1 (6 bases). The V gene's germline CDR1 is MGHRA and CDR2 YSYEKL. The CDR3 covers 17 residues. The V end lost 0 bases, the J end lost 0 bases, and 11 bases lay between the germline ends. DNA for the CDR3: TGCGCCAGCAGCCAAGAGGCAGGGGCCGCAACTAATGAAAAACTGTTTTTT. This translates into CASSQEAGAATNEKLFF.

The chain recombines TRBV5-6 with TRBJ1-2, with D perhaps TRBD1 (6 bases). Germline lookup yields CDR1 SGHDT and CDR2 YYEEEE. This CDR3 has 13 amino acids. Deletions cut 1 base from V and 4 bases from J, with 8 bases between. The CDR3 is CASSLRQAYGYTF. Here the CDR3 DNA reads TGTGCCAGCAGCTTGAGACAGGCCTATGGCTACACCTTC.

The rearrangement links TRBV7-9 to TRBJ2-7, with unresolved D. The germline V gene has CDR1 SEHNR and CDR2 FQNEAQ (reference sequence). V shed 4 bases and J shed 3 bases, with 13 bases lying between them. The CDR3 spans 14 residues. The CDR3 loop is CASSYQTDHYEQYF. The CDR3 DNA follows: TGTGCCAGCAGCTATCAAACGGACCACTACGAGCAGTACTTC.

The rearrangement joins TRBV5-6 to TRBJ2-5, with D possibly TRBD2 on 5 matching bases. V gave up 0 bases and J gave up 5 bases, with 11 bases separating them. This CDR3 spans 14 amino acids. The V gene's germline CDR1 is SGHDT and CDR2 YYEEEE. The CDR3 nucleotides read TGTGCCAGCAGCTTGGCTTCGGGATGGGAGACCCAGTACTTC. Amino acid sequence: CASSLASGWETQYF.

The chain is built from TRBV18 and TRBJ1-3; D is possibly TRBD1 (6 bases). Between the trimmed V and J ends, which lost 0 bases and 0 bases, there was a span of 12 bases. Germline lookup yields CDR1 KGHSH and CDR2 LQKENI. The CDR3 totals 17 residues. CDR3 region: CASSPPIDRFSGNTIYF. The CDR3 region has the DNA TGTGCCAGCTCACCACCGATCGACAGGTTCTCTGGAAACACCATATATTTT.

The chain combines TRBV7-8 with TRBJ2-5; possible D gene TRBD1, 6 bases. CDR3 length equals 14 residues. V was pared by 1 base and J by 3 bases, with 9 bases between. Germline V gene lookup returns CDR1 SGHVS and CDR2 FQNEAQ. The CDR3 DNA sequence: TGTGCCAGCAGCTTAGGGACAGTTGAAGAGACCCAGTACTTC. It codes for CASSLGTVEETQYF.

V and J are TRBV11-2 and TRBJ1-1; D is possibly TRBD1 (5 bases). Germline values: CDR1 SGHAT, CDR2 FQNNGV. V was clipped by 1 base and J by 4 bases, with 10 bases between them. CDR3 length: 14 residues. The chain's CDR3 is CASSLARGSTEAFF. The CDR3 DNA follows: TGTGCCAGCAGCTTAGCGCGGGGGAGCACTGAAGCTTTCTTT.

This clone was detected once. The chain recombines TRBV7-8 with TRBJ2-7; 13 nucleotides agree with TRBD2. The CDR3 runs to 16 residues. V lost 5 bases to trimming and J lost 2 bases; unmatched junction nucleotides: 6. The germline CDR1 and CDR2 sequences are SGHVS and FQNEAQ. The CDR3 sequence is CASSGNGLAGAYEQYF. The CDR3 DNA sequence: TGTGCCAGCAGCGGTAATGGACTAGCGGGAGCCTACGAGCAGTACTTC.

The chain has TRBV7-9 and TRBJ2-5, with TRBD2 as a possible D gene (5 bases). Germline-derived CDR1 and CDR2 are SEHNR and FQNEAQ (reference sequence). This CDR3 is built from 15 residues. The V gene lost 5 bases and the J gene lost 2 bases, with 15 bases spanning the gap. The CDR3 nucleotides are TGTGCCAGCAGCGCCGGGGATCGTAGGCAAGAGACCCAGTACTTC. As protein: CASSAGDRRQETQYF.

The CDR3 DNA follows: TGTGCCAGCAGTTTAATGGTTACAGCAGCGAACACCGGGGAGCTGTTTTTT. It yields the protein CASSLMVTAANTGELFF. The chain couples TRBV27 to TRBJ2-2; D gene ambiguous. CDR1 is MNHEY and CDR2 is SMNVEV in the germline V gene (reference sequence). V was trimmed by 2 bases and J by 0 bases, leaving 13 bases between them. The CDR3 sequence is 17 residues long.

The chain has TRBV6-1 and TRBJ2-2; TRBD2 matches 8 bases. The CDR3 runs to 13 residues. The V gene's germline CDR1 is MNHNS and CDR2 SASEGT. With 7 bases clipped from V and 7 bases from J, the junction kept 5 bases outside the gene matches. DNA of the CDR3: TGTGCCAGCACCCTTACTAGCGGCGGGGAGCTGTTTTTT. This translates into CASTLTSGGELFF.

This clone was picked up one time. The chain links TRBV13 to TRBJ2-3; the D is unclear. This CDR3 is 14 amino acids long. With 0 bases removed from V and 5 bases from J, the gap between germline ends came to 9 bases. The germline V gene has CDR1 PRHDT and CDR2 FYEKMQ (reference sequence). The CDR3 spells CASSLGLGLDTQYF. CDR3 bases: TGTGCCAGCAGCTTAGGCCTCGGCTTAGATACGCAGTATTTT.

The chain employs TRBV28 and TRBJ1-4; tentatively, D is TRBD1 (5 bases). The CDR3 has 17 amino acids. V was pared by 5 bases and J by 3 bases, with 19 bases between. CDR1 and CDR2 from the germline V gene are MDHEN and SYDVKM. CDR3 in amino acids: CASSPETVRWSNEKLFF. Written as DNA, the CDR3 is TGTGCCAGCAGTCCGGAGACAGTTCGCTGGTCTAATGAAAAACTGTTTTTT.

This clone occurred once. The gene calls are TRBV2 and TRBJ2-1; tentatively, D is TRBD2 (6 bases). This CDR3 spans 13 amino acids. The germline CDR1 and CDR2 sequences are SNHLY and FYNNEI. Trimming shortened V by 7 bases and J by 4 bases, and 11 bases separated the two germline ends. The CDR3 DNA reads TGTGCCAGCACCGCAGGGAGGTACAATGAGCAGTTCTTC. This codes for CASTAGRYNEQFF.

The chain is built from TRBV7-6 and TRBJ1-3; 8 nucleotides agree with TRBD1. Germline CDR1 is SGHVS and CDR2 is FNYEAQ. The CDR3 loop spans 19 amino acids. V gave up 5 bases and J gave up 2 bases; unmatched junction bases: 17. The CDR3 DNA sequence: TGTGCCAGCAGCCCTGGACAGGGAGTTTCGTCGAATACTGGAAACACCATATATTTT. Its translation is CASSPGQGVSSNTGNTIYF.

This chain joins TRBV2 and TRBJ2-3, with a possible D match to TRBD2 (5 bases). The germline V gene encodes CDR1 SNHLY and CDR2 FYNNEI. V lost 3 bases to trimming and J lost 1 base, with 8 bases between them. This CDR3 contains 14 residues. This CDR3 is CASSDGRGTDTQYF. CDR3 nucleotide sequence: TGTGCCAGCAGTGATGGGCGGGGCACAGATACGCAGTATTTT.